This T cell receptor (beta chain) was profiled in a study of blood T cell repertoires in COVID-19. Trimming shortened V by 8 bases and J by 4 bases, and 11 bases separated the two germline ends. This CDR3 comprises 13 residues. Profiling relied on immunoSEQ multiplex PCR, and the TCRdb table lists in-frame clones only, not all of them. Of around 310,000 clones listed, 89% are singletons. The sequence was obtained from a woman aged 25-40 years who had recovered from COVID-19. The sample taken for sequencing was PBMCs or T cells enriched from blood (not recorded which). V gene TRBV12-3 or TRBV12-4 combines with J gene TRBJ2-2; D might be TRBD1 (5 bases). The CDR3 reads CASQGLSTGELFF. The CDR3, as DNA: TGTGCCAGCCAGGGTCTCTCCACCGGGGAGCTGTTTTTT.